The following is a T cell receptor beta chain sequence with its context. Its specificity is unknown. The data were obtained in a study of blood T cells in healthy people across ages. Study-wide points: Versus aged donors, long-lived donors had higher diversity and more naive CD4+ cells.

It was with a sample-barcoded 5' primer and a J-beta primer mix that a second PCR of roughly 7 to 12 cycles was run. TCRdb re-called the 5' RACE reads through MiXCR, storing one row per CDR3 protein. The sample comprises 550,000 to 650,000 distinct CDR3 sequences, under 30% of which are singletons, and 15% to 18% rests with the top ten. V dropped 6 bases and J dropped 6 bases, with 26 bases sitting between them. CDR3 size: 18 residues. Germline CDR1 reads MNHEY; CDR2 reads SMNVEV (reference sequence). The clonotype comes from a woman at least 80 years old in good health. The V call is TRBV27, the J call TRBJ2-2; D is possibly TRBD1 or TRBD2 (5 bases each). The specimen sequenced was blood. CDR3 protein: CASSQRLFRDLRSGELFF. The CDR3 DNA sequence: TGTGCCAGCAGCCAGCGACTCTTCCGGGACCTGAGATCCGGGGAGCTGTTTTTT.